The rows below give T cell receptor beta chains drawn from one sample of a study of technical replicates of blood from several donors. Clones were sequenced by immunoSEQ multiplex PCR, and TCRdb holds only the in-frame ones, with some missing. The sample lists about 100,000 clones, 95% seen once, with 0.2% to 0.25% in the top ten. Sequencing input: T cells isolated from PBMCs. These receptors came from a human donor in good health. Both conserved end residues are part of each CDR3. The D gene is left open where the match is weak.

j_call v_call d_call cdr3_length cdr3_aa cdr3_nt
TRBJ2-7 TRBV5-6 - 16 CASSLAPGYTGYEQYF TGTGCCAGCAGCTTGGCTCCTGGCTATACAGGATACGAGCAGTACTTC
TRBJ2-7 TRBV6-6 - 16 CASSQGMGHRYYKGYF TGTGCCAGCAGTCAAGGGATGGGACACCGCTACTACAAGGGGTACTTC
TRBJ2-3 TRBV7-8 TRBD2 13 CASSLGEGDTQYF TGTGCCAGCAGCTTAGGGGAGGGGGATACGCAGTATTTT
TRBJ1-3 TRBV7-9 TRBD1 14 CASGQADSGNTIYF TGTGCCAGCGGACAGGCGGACTCTGGAAACACCATATATTTT
TRBJ1-2 TRBV21-1 - 14 CASSNPGRVDGYTF TGTGCCAGCAGCAACCCGGGGAGGGTGGACGGCTACACCTTC
TRBJ2-7 TRBV7-6 - 14 CASSARGSSYEQYF TGTGCCAGCAGCGCAAGGGGGAGCTCCTACGAGCAGTACTTC
TRBJ1-5 TRBV5-5 TRBD1 15 CASSGGTGDNQPQHF TGTGCCAGCAGCGGTGGGACAGGCGACAATCAGCCCCAGCATTTT
TRBJ2-1 TRBV2 TRBD2 16 CASSRSGSLSYNEQFF TGTGCCAGCTCCAGAAGCGGGAGTCTCTCCTACAATGAGCAGTTCTTC
TRBJ1-2 TRBV9 - 14 CASSVEQGRYGYTF TGTGCCAGCAGCGTAGAACAGGGAAGGTATGGCTACACCTTC
TRBJ1-1 TRBV6-6 TRBD1 15 CASSVPGTGGPEAFF TGTGCCAGCAGTGTCCCCGGGACAGGGGGCCCTGAAGCTTTCTTT
TRBJ2-6 TRBV5-4 - 16 CASSLFLLSGANVLTF TGTGCCAGCAGCTTGTTTCTCCTCTCTGGGGCCAACGTCCTGACTTTC
TRBJ2-7 TRBV14 TRBD2 15 CASSHYSGRLDEQYF TGTGCCAGCAGTCACTATAGCGGGAGGTTAGACGAGCAGTACTTC
TRBJ2-3 TRBV5-1 TRBD2 15 CASSPSGSGTDTQYF TGCGCCAGCAGCCCTAGCGGGAGCGGCACAGATACGCAGTATTTT
TRBJ2-5 TRBV7-9 - 12 CASREFGETQYF TGTGCCAGCAGAGAGTTCGGAGAGACCCAGTACTTC
TRBJ1-3 TRBV28 TRBD1 19 CASSLFTRGRRGSGNTIYF TGTGCCAGCAGTTTATTTACCAGGGGGCGCAGAGGGTCTGGAAACACCATATATTTT
TRBJ2-4 TRBV28 - 14 CASSLSGAKNIQYF TGTGCCAGCAGTTTATCGGGAGCCAAAAACATTCAGTACTTC
TRBJ1-2 TRBV29-1 - 12 CSVPLPVYGYTF TGCAGCGTTCCACTCCCCGTGTATGGCTACACCTTC
TRBJ2-5 TRBV4-1 TRBD1 13 CASSQGTGETQYF TGCGCCAGCAGCCAAGGGACAGGCGAGACCCAGTACTTC
TRBJ1-3 TRBV10-1 - 14 CASSEGTTGNTIYF TGCGCCAGCAGTGAGGGGACAACTGGAAACACCATATATTTT
TRBJ1-1 TRBV7-9 - 15 CASSLIQGMFTEAFF TGTGCCAGCAGCTTAATTCAGGGAATGTTCACTGAAGCTTTCTTT
TRBJ1-2 TRBV25-1 TRBD1 16 CASSGPYPGQDYGYTF TGTGCCAGCAGTGGCCCCTACCCAGGACAGGACTATGGCTACACCTTC
TRBJ1-2 TRBV9 - 15 CASSVGAGNNYGYTF TGTGCCAGCAGCGTAGGGGCAGGGAACAACTATGGCTACACCTTC
TRBJ2-7 TRBV11-2 - 12 CTSSLDYGEQYF TGTACCAGCAGCTTAGACTACGGCGAGCAGTACTTC
TRBJ1-1 TRBV18 TRBD1 14 CASSPIIGGFEAFF TGTGCCAGCTCACCAATAATAGGGGGCTTTGAAGCTTTCTTT
TRBJ1-5 TRBV19 - 12 CAGGVGDQPQHF TGTGCCGGAGGGGTAGGTGATCAGCCCCAGCATTTT
TRBJ1-5 TRBV9 TRBD1 15 CASSRDSNSNQPQHF TGTGCCAGCAGCCGGGACAGTAATAGCAATCAGCCCCAGCATTTT
TRBJ1-2 TRBV7-2 TRBD1 16 CASSLTSGTGVWGYTF TGTGCCAGCAGCTTAACATCCGGGACAGGGGTATGGGGCTACACCTTC